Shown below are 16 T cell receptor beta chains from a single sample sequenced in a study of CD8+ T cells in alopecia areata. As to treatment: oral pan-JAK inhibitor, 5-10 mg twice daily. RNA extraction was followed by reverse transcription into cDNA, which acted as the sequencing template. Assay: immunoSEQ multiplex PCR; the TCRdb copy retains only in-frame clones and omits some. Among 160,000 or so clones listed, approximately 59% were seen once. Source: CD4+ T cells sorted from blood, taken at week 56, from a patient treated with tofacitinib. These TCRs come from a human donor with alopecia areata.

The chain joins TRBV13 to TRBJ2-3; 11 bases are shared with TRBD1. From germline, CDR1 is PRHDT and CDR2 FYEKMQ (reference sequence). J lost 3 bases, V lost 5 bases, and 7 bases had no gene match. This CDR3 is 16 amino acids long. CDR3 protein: CASSETGTGGTDTQYF. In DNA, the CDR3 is TGTGCCAGCAGCGAAACCGGGACAGGGGGAACAGATACGCAGTATTTT.

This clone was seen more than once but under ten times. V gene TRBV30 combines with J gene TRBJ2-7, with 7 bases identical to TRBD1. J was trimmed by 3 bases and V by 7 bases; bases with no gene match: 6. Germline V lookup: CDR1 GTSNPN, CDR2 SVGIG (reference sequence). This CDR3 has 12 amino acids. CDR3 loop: CASSPGGYEQYF. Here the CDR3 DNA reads TGTGCCTCTTCCCCAGGGGGCTACGAGCAGTACTTC.

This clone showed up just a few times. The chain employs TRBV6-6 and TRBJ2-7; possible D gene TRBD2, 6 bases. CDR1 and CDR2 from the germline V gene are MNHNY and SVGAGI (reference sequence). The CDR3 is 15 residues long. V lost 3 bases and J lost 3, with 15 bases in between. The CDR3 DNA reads TGTGCCAGCAGTTATTCGCGTCTAGCGTTCTACGAGCAGTACTTC. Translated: CASSYSRLAFYEQYF.

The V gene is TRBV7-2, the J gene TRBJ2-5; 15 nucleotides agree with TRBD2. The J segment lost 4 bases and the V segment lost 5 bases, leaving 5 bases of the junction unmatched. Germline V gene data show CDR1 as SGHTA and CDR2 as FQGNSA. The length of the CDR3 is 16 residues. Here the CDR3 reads CASSGLAGGPRETQYF. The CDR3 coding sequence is TGTGCCAGCAGCGGACTAGCGGGGGGGCCCCGAGAGACCCAGTACTTC.

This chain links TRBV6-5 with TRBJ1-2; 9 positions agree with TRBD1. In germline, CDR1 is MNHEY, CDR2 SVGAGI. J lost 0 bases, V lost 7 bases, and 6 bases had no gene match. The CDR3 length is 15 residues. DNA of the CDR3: TGTGCCAGCAAGGGGGACAGGGACCCTAACTATGGCTACACCTTC. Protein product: CASKGDRDPNYGYTF.

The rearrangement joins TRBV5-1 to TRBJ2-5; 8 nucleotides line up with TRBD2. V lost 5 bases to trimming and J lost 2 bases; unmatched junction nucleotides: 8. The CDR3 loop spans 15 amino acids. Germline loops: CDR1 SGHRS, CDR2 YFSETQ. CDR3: CASSDPAGDQETQYF. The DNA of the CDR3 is TGCGCCAGCAGTGATCCAGCGGGGGATCAAGAGACCCAGTACTTC.

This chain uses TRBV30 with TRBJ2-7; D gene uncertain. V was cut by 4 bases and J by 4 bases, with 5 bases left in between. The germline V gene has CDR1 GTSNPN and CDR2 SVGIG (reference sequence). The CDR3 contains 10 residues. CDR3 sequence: CAWTVYEQYF. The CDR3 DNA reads TGTGCCTGGACAGTGTACGAGCAGTACTTC.

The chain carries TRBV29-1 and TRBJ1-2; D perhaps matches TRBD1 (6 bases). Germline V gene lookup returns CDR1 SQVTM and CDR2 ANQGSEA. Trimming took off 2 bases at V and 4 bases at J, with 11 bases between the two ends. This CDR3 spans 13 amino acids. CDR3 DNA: TGCAGCGTTGAACCAGGGACATCCTATGGCTACACCTTC. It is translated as CSVEPGTSYGYTF.

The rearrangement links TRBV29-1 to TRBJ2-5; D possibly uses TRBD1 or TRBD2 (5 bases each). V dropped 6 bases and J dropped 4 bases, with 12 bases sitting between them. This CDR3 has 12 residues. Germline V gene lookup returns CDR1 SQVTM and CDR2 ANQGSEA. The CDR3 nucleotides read TGCAGCGTGCACGAGGGGCCAGAGACCCAGTACTTC. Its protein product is CSVHEGPETQYF.

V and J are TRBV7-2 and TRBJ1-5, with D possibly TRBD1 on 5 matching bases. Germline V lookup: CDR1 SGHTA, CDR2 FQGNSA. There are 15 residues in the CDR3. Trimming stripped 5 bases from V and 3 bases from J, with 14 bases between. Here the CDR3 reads CASSGTEGFNQPQHF. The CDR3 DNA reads TGTGCCAGCAGCGGGACTGAGGGCTTCAATCAGCCCCAGCATTTT.

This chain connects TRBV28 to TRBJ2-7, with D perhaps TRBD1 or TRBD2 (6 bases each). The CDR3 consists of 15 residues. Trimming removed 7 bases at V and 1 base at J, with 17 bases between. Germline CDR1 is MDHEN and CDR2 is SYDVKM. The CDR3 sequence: CASTFGGRSSYEQYF. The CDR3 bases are TGTGCCAGCACCTTCGGGGGCCGTTCATCCTACGAGCAGTACTTC. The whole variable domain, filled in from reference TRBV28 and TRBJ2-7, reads DVKVTQSSRYLVKRTGEKVFLECVQDMDHENMFWYRQDPGLGLRLIYFSYDVKMKEKGDIPEGYSVSREKKERFSLILESASTNQTSMYLCASTFGGRSSYEQYFGPGTRLTVT.

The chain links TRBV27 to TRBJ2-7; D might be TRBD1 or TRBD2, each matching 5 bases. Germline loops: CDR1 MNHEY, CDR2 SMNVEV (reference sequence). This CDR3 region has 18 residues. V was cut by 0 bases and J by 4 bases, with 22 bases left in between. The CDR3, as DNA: TGTGCCAGCAGTTTATCGATAATTTTGGCAGGGAGCCTTTACGAGCAGTACTTC. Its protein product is CASSLSIILAGSLYEQYF.

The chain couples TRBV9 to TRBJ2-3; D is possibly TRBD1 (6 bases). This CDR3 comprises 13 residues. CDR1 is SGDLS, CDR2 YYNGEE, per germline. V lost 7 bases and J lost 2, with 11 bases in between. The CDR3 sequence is CASQQGPTDTQYF. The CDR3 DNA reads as TGTGCCAGCCAACAGGGACCCACAGATACGCAGTATTTT.

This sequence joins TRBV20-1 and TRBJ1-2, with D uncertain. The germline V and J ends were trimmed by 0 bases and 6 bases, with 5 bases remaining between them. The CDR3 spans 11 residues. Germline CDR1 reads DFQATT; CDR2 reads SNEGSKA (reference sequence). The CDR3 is CSAREGNGYTF. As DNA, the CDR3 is TGCAGTGCTAGAGAAGGCAATGGCTACACCTTC.

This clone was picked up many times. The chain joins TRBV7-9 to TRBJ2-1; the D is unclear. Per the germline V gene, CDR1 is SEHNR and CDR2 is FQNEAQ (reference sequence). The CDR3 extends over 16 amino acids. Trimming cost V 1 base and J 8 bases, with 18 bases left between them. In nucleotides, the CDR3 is TGTGCCAGCAGCTTAGGGCAGCCGTCAGTTAAGGATGAGCAGTTCTTC. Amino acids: CASSLGQPSVKDEQFF. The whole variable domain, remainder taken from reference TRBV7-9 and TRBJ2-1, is DTGVSQNPRHKITKRGQNVTFRCDPISEHNRLYWYRQTLGQGPEFLTYFQNEAQLEKSRLLSDRFSAERPKGSFSTLEIQRTEQGDSAMYLCASSLGQPSVKDEQFFGPGTRLTVL.

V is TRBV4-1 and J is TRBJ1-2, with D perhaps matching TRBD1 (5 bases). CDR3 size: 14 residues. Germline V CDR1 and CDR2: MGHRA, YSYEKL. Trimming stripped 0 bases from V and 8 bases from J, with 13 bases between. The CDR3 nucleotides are TGCGCCAGCAGCCAAGATGGACCACAGGTGGGCTACACCTTC. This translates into CASSQDGPQVGYTF.